Following are 14 T cell receptor beta chains from one sample sequenced in a study of T cell changes during pregnancy in multiple sclerosis. Profiling relied on immunoSEQ multiplex PCR, and the TCRdb table lists in-frame clones only, not all of them. The top ten clones hold 1.3% of a sample with fewer than 55,000 clones, almost 95% of them seen once. The sample taken for sequencing was peripheral blood. These receptors were taken from a female donor with multiple sclerosis, enrolled in a pregnancy study.

This rearrangement joins TRBV2 to TRBJ1-2; 8 bases are a match to TRBD1. V shed 4 bases and J 4 bases; nucleotides not matched to a gene: 5. CDR1 and CDR2 from the germline V gene are SNHLY and FYNNEI. The CDR3 is 14 residues long. In nucleotides, the CDR3 is TGTGCCAGCAGTGGGACAGGGACTTCCTATGGCTACACCTTC. Translated: CASSGTGTSYGYTF. Complete variable domain (other parts from reference TRBV2 and TRBJ1-2): EPEVTQTPSHQVTQMGQEVILRCVPISNHLYFYWYRQILGQKVEFLVSFYNNEISEKSEIFDDQFSVERPDGSNFTLKIRSTKLEDSAMYFCASSGTGTSYGYTFGSGTRLTVV.

V usage is TRBV28 and J usage is TRBJ1-4, with D maybe TRBD1 (5 bases). Germline lookup yields CDR1 MDHEN and CDR2 SYDVKM. Trimming pared 2 bases from V and 0 bases from J, leaving 7 bases between. The CDR3 contains 15 residues. The CDR3 sequence is CASSLGGTTNEKLFF. As DNA, the CDR3 is TGTGCCAGCAGTTTAGGGGGGACAACTAATGAAAAACTGTTTTTT.

A single count supports this clone. For the CDR3, the DNA is TGTGCCAGCAGTGAGACGGGAGCAACGACAATTGAGCAGTTCTTC. It translates to CASSETGATTIEQFF. This sequence joins TRBV2 and TRBJ2-1; a possible D gene is TRBD2 (6 bases). Germline V gene lookup returns CDR1 SNHLY and CDR2 FYNNEI. This CDR3 contains 15 residues. V lost 3 bases and J lost 9, with 18 bases in between.

The V call is TRBV7-8, the J call TRBJ2-7; D might be TRBD1 (6 bases). Germline V CDR1 and CDR2: SGHVS, FQNEAQ. The V gene lost 3 bases and the J gene lost 2 bases, with 8 bases spanning the gap. The CDR3 is made up of 13 amino acids. In DNA form, the CDR3 reads TGTGCCAGCAGCTTTGACAGGACCTACGAGCAGTACTTC. It yields the protein CASSFDRTYEQYF.

V usage is TRBV10-3 and J usage is TRBJ2-4; D is unclear. Trimming pared 6 bases from V and 5 bases from J, leaving 17 bases between. Germline lookup yields CDR1 ENHRY and CDR2 SYGVKD. The CDR3 loop spans 15 amino acids. In nucleotides, the CDR3 is TGTGCCATCAGCCCCCTTCCCCGGGCCGAAAACATTCAGTACTTC. It encodes CAISPLPRAENIQYF.

A single count supports this clone. The chain uses TRBV21-1 and TRBJ2-1; the D call TRBD2 from the table was never checked on the DNA. TRBV21-1 is an annotated pseudogene. The CDR3 covers 16 residues. CDR3 DNA sequence: TGTGCCAGCAGCAAAGAACTAGCGGCCTCCTACAATGAGCAGTTCTTC. It is translated as CASSKELAASYNEQFF.

This chain connects TRBV6-6 to TRBJ2-1; 8 nucleotides align to TRBD2. The V gene end was trimmed by 6 bases and the J gene end by 7 bases; junction bases not matched to a gene: 8. This CDR3 has 14 amino acids. Germline CDR1 reads MNHNY; CDR2 reads SVGAGI (reference sequence). DNA for the CDR3: TGTGCCAGCAGAACGGGACTAGGGAATAATGAGCAGTTCTTC. The encoded protein is CASRTGLGNNEQFF.

The chain joins TRBV10-3 to TRBJ2-1; the match to TRBD2 covers 7 bases. V lost 3 bases to trimming and J lost 8 bases; unmatched junction nucleotides: 7. The CDR3 is 14 residues long. CDR1 is ENHRY, CDR2 SYGVKD, per germline. Written as DNA, the CDR3 is TGTGCCATCAGTGAAAGGCGGGAGAGCGATGAGCAGTTCTTC. It yields the protein CAISERRESDEQFF.

The V and J genes are TRBV6-6 and TRBJ1-4, with a possible D match to TRBD1 (5 bases). V was trimmed by 4 bases and J by 2 bases, leaving 14 bases between them. Per the germline V gene, CDR1 is MNHNY and CDR2 is SVGAGI (reference sequence). The CDR3 is 16 residues long. CDR3 protein: CASSSTRWGTNEKLFF. DNA of the CDR3: TGTGCCAGCAGTTCTACTCGATGGGGGACTAATGAAAAACTGTTTTTT.

The chain uses TRBV28 and TRBJ1-1, with 11 bases lining up with TRBD1. Germline assignment: CDR1 MDHEN and CDR2 SYDVKM. CDR3 size: 14 residues. The junction had 3 bases not matched to a gene; V was cut back by 6 bases and J by 3 bases. CDR3 sequence (DNA): TGTGCCAGCAGATCGGGACAGGGGGACACTGAAGCTTTCTTT. This gives the protein CASRSGQGDTEAFF. The variable domain in full, with the rest retrieved from reference TRBV28 and TRBJ1-1, is DVKVTQSSRYLVKRTGEKVFLECVQDMDHENMFWYRQDPGLGLRLIYFSYDVKMKEKGDIPEGYSVSREKKERFSLILESASTNQTSMYLCASRSGQGDTEAFFGQGTRLTVV.

This clone was picked up a small number of times. The rearrangement links TRBV6-6 to TRBJ1-4; no clear D. CDR1 is MNHNY, CDR2 SVGAGI, per germline (reference sequence). Trimming took 2 bases from V and 3 from J, leaving 1 base between them. This CDR3 contains 12 residues. CDR3 DNA sequence: TGTGCCAGCAGTTACGCTAATGAAAAACTGTTTTTT. This encodes CASSYANEKLFF.

This chain connects TRBV10-3 to TRBJ2-7; D not certain. The CDR3 has 13 residues. Germline CDR1 and CDR2: ENHRY and SYGVKD. Between the trimmed V and J ends, which lost 0 bases and 2 bases, there was a span of 5 bases. CDR3 in DNA: TGTGCCATCAGTGAGTCGTTTGCCTACGAGCAGTACTTC. The encoded protein is CAISESFAYEQYF.

The chain has TRBV5-1 and TRBJ1-1; weak D call: TRBD1 (6 bases). V was cut by 0 bases and J by 6 bases, with 12 bases left in between. Germline V gene sequence: CDR1 SGHRS, CDR2 YFSETQ. CDR3 size: 14 residues. CDR3 sequence (DNA): TGCGCCAGCAGCTTGGATTGGACAGTTTCTGAAGCTTTCTTT. Its translation: CASSLDWTVSEAFF.

The rearrangement links TRBV6-5 to TRBJ1-4; the D gene is possibly TRBD1 (5 bases). There are 15 residues in the CDR3. Germline V lookup: CDR1 MNHEY, CDR2 SVGAGI. V was clipped by 6 bases and J by 0 bases, with 11 bases between them. In DNA, the CDR3 is TGTGCCAGCAGGCTTGACAGTGCAACTAATGAAAAACTGTTTTTT. It codes for CASRLDSATNEKLFF.